The rows below give T cell receptor beta chains drawn from one sample of a study of cytomegalovirus exposure and HLA in healthy donors. The method was immunoSEQ multiplex PCR; TCRdb's version includes in-frame clones alone and lacks a portion of them. This sample carries about 140,000 clones, approximately 80% of them seen once, and the ten largest clones take 4.5% to 6.5%. What was sequenced was PBMCs. Receptor source: a male donor in good health and CMV-seronegative. CDR3s leave out the opening cysteine and the closing phenylalanine or tryptophan. Each record gives: V gene, J gene, CDR3 protein.

TRBV11-1	TRBJ1-4	ASSPRDRGDEKLF
TRBV19	TRBJ1-4	ASSIGATNEKLF
TRBV19	TRBJ2-1	ASSIRVAGPYNEQF
TRBV5-6	TRBJ1-6	ASSLFLNQYNSPLH
TRBV28	TRBJ2-3	ASSLLAGFTDTQY
TRBV30	TRBJ2-3	AWSGEGRAWSDTQY
TRBV5-4	TRBJ2-5	ASSLLGGQETQY
TRBV27	TRBJ1-2	ASSRTGTGGGYT
TRBV7-3	TRBJ1-1	ASSPHSNTEAF
TRBV6-6	TRBJ1-1	ASSSRGTGENTEAF
TRBV20-1	TRBJ2-7	SASDSWKQY